What follows are 10 T cell receptor beta chains derived from one specimen sequenced in a study of cytomegalovirus exposure and HLA in healthy donors. The PCR was carried out with 60 Vbeta primers and 13 Jbeta primers. Repertoires were generated with immunoSEQ multiplex PCR, while TCRdb's copy carries only in-frame clones and drops some. Here the sample spans roughly 100,000 clones, approximately 81% being singletons. Specimen: PBMCs. Receptors were obtained from a middle-aged woman in good health and CMV-seronegative.

The J gene is TRBJ2-3, the V gene TRBV19, with D perhaps TRBD2 (6 bases). The V gene lost 6 bases and the J gene lost 3 bases, with 10 bases spanning the gap. CDR3 length: 13 residues. The germline gives CDR1 LNHDA, CDR2 SQIVND (reference sequence). The CDR3 DNA sequence: TGTGCCAGTAGGCGGGAAGGTACAGATACGCAGTATTTT. Its translation is CASRREGTDTQYF.

The sample holds one count of this clone. This chain uses TRBV2 with TRBJ2-3; perhaps TRBD2 as D (6 bases). The CDR3 spans 14 residues. The V and J ends lost 6 bases and 1 base respectively, with 11 bases between them. Germline assignment: CDR1 SNHLY and CDR2 FYNNEI. The chain's CDR3 is CASSPGLRTDTQYF. The CDR3 nucleotides read TGTGCCAGCAGCCCGGGACTCCGCACAGATACGCAGTATTTT.

J is TRBJ1-5 and V is TRBV28; 8 bases are a match to TRBD1. This CDR3 region has 19 residues. CDR1 and CDR2 from the germline V gene are MDHEN and SYDVKM. V was pared by 3 bases and J by 3 bases, with 16 bases of the junction left unmatched. The CDR3 protein is CASSFPADFDRGYNQPQHF. In DNA, the CDR3 is TGTGCCAGCAGTTTCCCCGCCGATTTCGACAGGGGTTACAATCAGCCCCAGCATTTT.

This clone was counted a few times. The chain couples TRBV25-1 to TRBJ2-2; 13 nucleotides line up with TRBD2. There are 16 residues in the CDR3. Germline V CDR1 and CDR2: MGHDK, SYGVNS. V was clipped by 6 bases and J by 4 bases; unmatched bases: 5. The CDR3 here is CASSIWTSGGTGELFF. For the CDR3, the DNA is TGTGCCAGCAGCATATGGACTAGCGGGGGCACCGGGGAGCTGTTTTTT.

This clone was observed a few times. The rearrangement uses TRBV7-9 and TRBJ2-3, with D possibly matching TRBD2 (5 bases). Trimming stripped 4 bases from V and 1 base from J, with 12 bases between. The germline CDR1 and CDR2 sequences are SEHNR and FQNEAQ (reference sequence). The CDR3 has 15 amino acids. In DNA form, the CDR3 reads TGTGCCAGCAGCTCCCCGACCGGGGGCACAGATACGCAGTATTTT. Its translation is CASSSPTGGTDTQYF.

The genes are TRBV28 and TRBJ2-7; TRBD1 is a possible D gene (5 bases). Looked up from germline, CDR1 is MDHEN and CDR2 is SYDVKM. V lost 6 bases, J lost 6 bases, and 18 bases lay in between. The CDR3 spans 14 residues. The CDR3 loop reads CASSTRQTLGEQYF. The DNA for the CDR3 is TGTGCCAGCAGCACTCGACAGACCCTGGGCGAGCAGTACTTC.

This sequence joins TRBV13 and TRBJ2-5, with D possibly being TRBD1 (5 bases). This CDR3 comprises 14 residues. Germline V CDR1 and CDR2: PRHDT, FYEKMQ (reference sequence). Trimming took 0 bases from V and 3 from J, leaving 8 bases between them. DNA for the CDR3: TGTGCCAGCAGCTTAGGGACAGTCAAAGAGACCCAGTACTTC. Protein sequence: CASSLGTVKETQYF.

The rearrangement uses TRBV6-1 and TRBJ1-2, with TRBD1 as a possible D gene (6 bases). CDR1 MNHNS and CDR2 SASEGT come from the germline V gene. Trimming removed 4 bases at V and 7 bases at J, with 10 bases between. The CDR3 loop spans 12 amino acids. CDR3 bases: TGTGCCAGCAGTGGGACAGTGGGTGGCTACACCTTC. This encodes CASSGTVGGYTF.

Only one count was recorded for this clone. The chain has TRBV9 and TRBJ1-2; TRBD1 aligns across 8 bases. V was clipped by 0 bases and J by 4 bases; unmatched bases: 23. The CDR3 extends over 21 amino acids. Germline loops: CDR1 SGDLS, CDR2 YYNGEE. CDR3 sequence reads: CASSVGRGDRTLLIPIYGYTF. The CDR3 DNA is TGTGCCAGCAGCGTAGGGAGGGGGGACAGGACCCTGCTCATCCCGATCTATGGCTACACCTTC.

The chain is built from TRBV5-6 and TRBJ1-2, with 8 bases matching TRBD1. V lost 1 base to trimming and J lost 6 bases; unmatched junction nucleotides: 5. CDR1 and CDR2 from the germline V gene are SGHDT and YYEEEE. CDR3 length equals 14 residues. The CDR3 region has the DNA TGTGCCAGCAGCTTGCCCCAGGACAGGGATGGCTACACCTTC. It codes for CASSLPQDRDGYTF.